The next 14 T cell receptor beta chains were all read from a single sample in a study of sequential checkpoint blockade in melanoma. Using immunoSEQ multiplex PCR, the repertoire was profiled, and TCRdb retains in-frame clones only, with some absent. Found here are 13,000 or so clones, 20% to 30% of them singletons; the top ten hold approximately 19%. As for treatment: randomized to nivolumab then ipilimumab (arm A) or the reverse (arm B). The input for sequencing was tumor tissue (inferred from file names), taken from a patient given nivolumab and ipilimumab in sequence. The receptor set was obtained from a human donor with melanoma.

This clone occurred many times. The chain carries TRBV28 and TRBJ2-1; 11 nucleotides line up with TRBD2. The V gene end was trimmed by 10 bases and the J gene end by 6 bases; junction bases not matched to a gene: 11. Germline lookup yields CDR1 MDHEN and CDR2 SYDVKM. The CDR3 extends over 15 amino acids. The CDR3 coding sequence is TGTGCCACCTTGACCGGGACTAGCGGACCCAATGAGCAGTTCTTC. This gives the protein CATLTGTSGPNEQFF.

The chain joins TRBV5-1 to TRBJ2-5, with unresolved D. Germline V gene lookup returns CDR1 SGHRS and CDR2 YFSETQ. The V and J ends lost 2 bases and 2 bases respectively, with 10 bases between them. The CDR3 has 14 amino acids. CDR3: CASSLRVGQETQYF. CDR3 DNA sequence: TGCGCCAGCAGCTTAAGGGTGGGTCAAGAGACCCAGTACTTC.

The gene calls are TRBV18 and TRBJ1-1; D perhaps matches TRBD1 (5 bases). Germline V gene sequence: CDR1 KGHSH, CDR2 LQKENI. The CDR3 consists of 16 residues. V lost 2 bases, J lost 0 bases, and 13 bases lay in between. CDR3 in amino acids: CASSPGPGPLNTEAFF. DNA of the CDR3: TGTGCCAGCTCACCAGGTCCGGGGCCTCTGAACACTGAAGCTTTCTTT.

In its sample, this clone was seen a few times. The chain couples TRBV2 to TRBJ2-7; D may be TRBD1 (7 bases). Trimming took off 7 bases at V and 3 bases at J, with 16 bases between the two ends. The CDR3 is 14 residues long. Germline V gene sequence: CDR1 SNHLY, CDR2 FYNNEI. The CDR3, as DNA: TGTGCCAGCACAGGGGGGCAGTGGGGCTACGAGCAGTACTTC. It yields the protein CASTGGQWGYEQYF.

This clone ranks as large. The chain employs TRBV11-3 and TRBJ2-2; 11 nucleotides line up with TRBD1. Trimming removed 5 bases from V and 6 bases from J; junction bases left unmatched: 8. Germline loops: CDR1 SGHNT, CDR2 YENEEA. The CDR3 contains 16 residues. The CDR3 is CASSTLDRGLSGELFF. For the CDR3, the DNA is TGTGCCAGCAGCACTCTGGACAGGGGGCTCTCCGGGGAGCTGTTTTTT.

A few counts support this clone. The chain joins TRBV11-3 to TRBJ2-3; D might be TRBD2 (6 bases). V lost 5 bases to trimming and J lost 8 bases, with 17 bases between them. Germline lookup yields CDR1 SGHNT and CDR2 YENEEA. The CDR3 loop spans 14 amino acids. CDR3 sequence: CASSLGLASGTQYF. In nucleotides, the CDR3 is TGTGCCAGCAGCCTGGGACTCGCATCTGGTACGCAGTATTTT.

Only a few counts were recorded for this clone. V gene TRBV11-3 combines with J gene TRBJ2-2, with D maybe TRBD1 (6 bases). Germline V gives CDR1 SGHNT, CDR2 YENEEA. The CDR3 is 15 amino acids. V dropped 3 bases and J dropped 4 bases, with 12 bases sitting between them. The CDR3: CASSFLRGSTGELFF. CDR3 nucleotides: TGTGCCAGCAGCTTCTTGAGGGGGTCCACCGGGGAGCTGTTTTTT.

The CDR3: CASSTPMTGSYSNQPQHF. CDR3 nucleotide sequence: TGTGCCAGCAGTACGCCGATGACAGGGAGTTATAGCAATCAGCCCCAGCATTTT. V is TRBV28 and J is TRBJ1-5, with 7 bases lining up with TRBD1. The CDR3 is 18 residues long. The germline V gene has CDR1 MDHEN and CDR2 SYDVKM. Unmatched junction bases numbered 13, after V lost 5 bases and J lost 0 bases.

This clone was detected only a few times. V is TRBV6-8 and J is TRBJ1-2; no firm D call. The V gene lost 5 bases and the J gene lost 4 bases, with 17 bases spanning the gap. The CDR3 totals 15 residues. CDR1 and CDR2 from the germline V gene are MNHGY and SAAAGT. CDR3 in amino acids: CASSPPSAGAYGYTF. The CDR3 nucleotides are TGTGCCAGCAGTCCACCTTCAGCGGGCGCCTATGGCTACACCTTC.

This clone was seen repeatedly, ten times or more. The V gene is TRBV7-5, the J gene TRBJ2-7; TRBD2 is the table's D call, not checked against the DNA. TRBV7-5 counts as a pseudogene. The CDR3 spans 16 residues. The CDR3 region has the DNA TGTGCCAGCAGCCAGGGACTAGCGGGGACGCAGGACGAGCAGTACGTC. This sequence encodes CASSQGLAGTQDEQYV.

This chain uses TRBV14 with TRBJ2-1; 7 bases align to TRBD1. Germline V gene lookup returns CDR1 SGHDN and CDR2 FVKESK. Unmatched junction bases numbered 4, after V lost 4 bases and J lost 1 base. The CDR3 contains 15 residues. The CDR3, as DNA: TGTGCCAGCAGCCGACAGGGTGGATCCTACAATGAGCAGTTCTTC. Its protein is CASSRQGGSYNEQFF.

In nucleotides, the CDR3 is TGTGCCAGCAGCTTAAGGCCGGGACAGTTGATCTACGAGCAGTACGTC. It translates to CASSLRPGQLIYEQYV. This chain connects TRBV6-8 to TRBJ2-7; the match to TRBD1 covers 7 bases. The V gene's germline CDR1 is MNHGY and CDR2 SAAAGT. The CDR3 runs 16 residues. The V segment lost 6 bases and the J segment 3 bases; nucleotides outside the gene matches: 14.

J is TRBJ2-2 and V is TRBV5-1; no clear D gene. Looked up from germline, CDR1 is SGHRS and CDR2 is YFSETQ. This CDR3 is 15 amino acids long. V gave up 2 bases and J gave up 11 bases, with 19 bases separating them. The CDR3 DNA reads as TGCGCCAGCAGCTTCCGGCCGACTGACGTAACTGAGCTGTTTTTT. Amino acids: CASSFRPTDVTELFF.

This clone was detected only a few times. The chain employs TRBV6-8 and TRBJ2-1, with unresolved D. There are 15 residues in the CDR3. Germline V gene data show CDR1 as MNHGY and CDR2 as SAAAGT. The V and J ends lost 0 bases and 1 base respectively, with 7 bases between them. CDR3 residues: CASSYSWGSYNEQFF. As DNA, the CDR3 is TGTGCCAGCAGTTACTCGTGGGGTTCCTACAATGAGCAGTTCTTC.